This TCR beta chain comes out of a study of blood T cells in healthy people across ages. Study-level findings and limits: Diversity was estimated from one million T cells, and these estimates were considered underestimates.

Germline assignment: CDR1 MNHEY and CDR2 SVGEGT. This CDR3 contains 17 residues. Trimming took 5 bases from V and 0 from J, leaving 17 bases between them. Primers used in a second PCR of roughly 6 to 11 cycles were a sample-barcoded 5' primer and a J-beta primer mix. TCRdb used MiXCR to reprocess the 5' RACE reads, holding one entry per CDR3 protein. The sample includes approximately 810,000 distinct CDR3 sequences, more than 25% seen only once; the top ten take 15% to 20%. This clonotype was detected ten times or more. Antigen unknown. Sequenced input: blood. This TCR derives from an elderly woman in good health. This chain connects TRBV6-2 or TRBV6-3 to TRBJ2-1; D unresolved. CDR3 loop: CASSRISIFLSYNEQFF. For the CDR3, the DNA is TGTGCCAGCAGTCGAATTAGTATATTCCTCTCCTACAATGAGCAGTTCTTC.